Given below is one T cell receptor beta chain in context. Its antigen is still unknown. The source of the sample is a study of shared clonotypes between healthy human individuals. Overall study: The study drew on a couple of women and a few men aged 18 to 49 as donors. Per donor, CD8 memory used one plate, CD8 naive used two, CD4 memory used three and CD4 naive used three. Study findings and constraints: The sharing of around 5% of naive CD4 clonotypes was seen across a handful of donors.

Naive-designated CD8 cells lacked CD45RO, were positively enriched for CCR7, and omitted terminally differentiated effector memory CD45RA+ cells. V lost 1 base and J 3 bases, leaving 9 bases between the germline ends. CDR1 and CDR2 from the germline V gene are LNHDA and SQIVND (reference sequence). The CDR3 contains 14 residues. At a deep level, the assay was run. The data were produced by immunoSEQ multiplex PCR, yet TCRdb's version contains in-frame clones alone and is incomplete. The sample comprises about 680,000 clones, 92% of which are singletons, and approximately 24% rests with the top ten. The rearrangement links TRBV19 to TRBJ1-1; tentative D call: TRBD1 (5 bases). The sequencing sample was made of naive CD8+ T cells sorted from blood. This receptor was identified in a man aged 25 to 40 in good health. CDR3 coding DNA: TGTGCCAGTAGTATAGGGCAGGGCTACACTGAAGCTTTCTTT. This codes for CASSIGQGYTEAFF.